The 25 T cell receptor beta chains in this list originate from one sample, sequenced in a study of regulatory T cells in long-lasting Graves disease. Arm-PCR of CDR3 regions and iRepertoire HTBI primers were the basis on which TCR beta libraries were built. Each CDR3 protein is one row after TCRdb ran MiXCR on the multiplex PCR reads. The sample has roughly 400,000 distinct CDR3 sequences, roughly 15% seen once. Time point meaning: newly diagnosed GD, antithyroid drugs for less than 3 months. After RNA was extracted from PBMCs, the TCR library was made from it. This sample was shared with a second study, whose subject was T cells in Graves' hyperthyroidism and ophthalmopathy.

Sequenced here: peripheral blood mononuclear cells (PBMCs), sampled at new diagnosis, from a patient treated with antithyroid drugs. The receptors here all came from a woman aged 40 to 50 with Graves disease.

CDR3 amino acids: CASSLGTPSYEQYF. Written as DNA, the CDR3 is TGTGCCAGCAGTTTAGGCACCCCCTCCTACGAGCAGTACTTC. The chain couples TRBV28 to TRBJ2-7; unclear D gene. This CDR3 contains 14 residues. Trimming removed 2 bases at V and 0 bases at J, with 8 bases between. Looked up from germline, CDR1 is MDHEN and CDR2 is SYDVKM.

This chain uses TRBV19 with TRBJ1-5; no reliable D call. The CDR3 length is 14 residues. Per the germline V gene, CDR1 is LNHDA and CDR2 is SQIVND (reference sequence). With 1 base removed from V and 0 bases from J, the gap between germline ends came to 4 bases. CDR3 protein: CASSIGDSNQPQHF. The CDR3 nucleotides are TGTGCCAGTAGTATAGGGGATAGCAATCAGCCCCAGCATTTT. The variable domain in full, completed from reference TRBV19 and TRBJ1-5, reads DGGITQSPKYLFRKEGQNVTLSCEQNLNHDAMYWYRQDPGQGLRLIYYSQIVNDFQKGDIAEGYSVSREKKESFPLTVTSAQKNPTAFYLCASSIGDSNQPQHFGDGTRLSIL.

This clonotype was recorded many times. The chain is built from TRBV20-1 and TRBJ2-1, with TRBD2 matching over 8 bases. The CDR3 consists of 14 residues. V lost 0 bases and J lost 5; bases outside the gene matches: 3. CDR1 and CDR2 (germline): DFQATT, SNEGSKA (reference sequence). The CDR3 loop reads CSARDVRGDNEQFF. CDR3 sequence (DNA): TGCAGTGCTAGAGATGTGCGGGGGGACAATGAGCAGTTCTTC.

This clonotype was picked up a small number of times. The chain recombines TRBV4-3 with TRBJ1-2; D possibly corresponds to TRBD1 (5 bases). The CDR3 has 17 residues. The germline V gene encodes CDR1 LGHNA and CDR2 YSLEER. V lost 0 bases, J lost 4 bases, and 18 bases lay in between. The CDR3 spells CASSQDLGGDLLYGYTF. DNA for the CDR3: TGCGCCAGCAGCCAAGATTTAGGAGGGGACCTTCTCTATGGCTACACCTTC.

In its sample, this clonotype was seen many times. The rearrangement joins TRBV4-3 to TRBJ2-5; either TRBD1 or TRBD2 may supply D (5 bases each). This CDR3 spans 15 amino acids. V was trimmed by 4 bases and J by 2 bases, leaving 14 bases between them. The germline V gene has CDR1 LGHNA and CDR2 YSLEER. The CDR3 loop reads CASSLTGGRQETQYF. As DNA, the CDR3 is TGCGCCAGCAGCCTTACTGGGGGTAGGCAAGAGACCCAGTACTTC.

As regards this clonotype: This may arise from a read error, as a much more abundant clone is one base away. The chain carries TRBV12-3 or TRBV12-4 and TRBJ2-6, with 9 bases that match TRBD1. The CDR3 runs 18 residues. The chain's CDR3 is CASRPAGTGLSGTNVLTF. CDR3 nucleotides: TGTGCCAGCAGGCCGGCCGGGACAGGGCTCTCTGGGACCAACGTCCTGACTTTC.

This clonotype was detected many times. The CDR3 DNA sequence: TGTGCCAGCAGATTGGACAATCCATACAATGAGCAGTTCTTC. Translation gives CASRLDNPYNEQFF. The chain combines TRBV6-1 with TRBJ2-1, with D perhaps TRBD1 (5 bases). V lost 6 bases and J lost 4, with 13 bases in between. The CDR3 covers 14 residues. In germline, CDR1 is MNHNS, CDR2 SASEGT.

Of note for this clonotype: A read error is possible here, since a much larger clone lies one base away. The conserved phenylalanine or tryptophan is not found at the CDR3 terminus, so this likely reflects a read error. CDR3 loop: CASSYGTGSTDTQYL. In DNA form, the CDR3 reads TGTGCCAGCAGCTACGGGACGGGAAGCACAGATACGCAGTATCTT. This chain uses TRBV9 with TRBJ2-3, with D possibly being TRBD1 or TRBD2 (5 bases each). The V end lost 4 bases, the J end lost 0 bases, and 12 bases lay between the germline ends. CDR1 and CDR2 from the germline V gene are SGDLS and YYNGEE. The CDR3 totals 15 residues.

This clonotype was counted ten times or more. The chain is built from TRBV11-2 and TRBJ2-3; D remains ambiguous. Looked up from germline, CDR1 is SGHAT and CDR2 is FQNNGV. The V end lost 0 bases, the J end lost 2 bases, and 6 bases lay between the germline ends. The CDR3 extends over 14 amino acids. The CDR3: CASSLDRSTDTQYF. For the CDR3, the DNA is TGTGCCAGCAGCTTAGATCGGTCCACAGATACGCAGTATTTT.

This clonotype occurred a few times. The chain joins TRBV4-2 to TRBJ2-1; no firm D call. The CDR3 is 13 residues long. The V gene lost 3 bases and the J gene lost 8 bases, with 11 bases spanning the gap. The germline V gene has CDR1 LGHNA and CDR2 YNFKEQ. In DNA, the CDR3 is TGTGCCAGCAGCCAGGAGTTGTCATATGAGCAGTTCTTC. As protein: CASSQELSYEQFF.

CDR3: CASEGASSYEQYF. The CDR3 coding sequence is TGTGCCAGCGAGGGGGCCTCTTCCTACGAGCAGTACTTC. This chain connects TRBV6-1 to TRBJ2-7; TRBD1 agrees at 7 bases. The CDR3 runs 13 residues. Per germline, CDR1 MNHNS and CDR2 SASEGT. J lost 1 base, V lost 8 bases, and 5 bases had no gene match.

This clonotype was observed at least ten times. The V and J genes are TRBV11-3 and TRBJ2-1; D call uncertain. CDR1 and CDR2 (germline): SGHNT, YENEEA. V dropped 3 bases and J dropped 9 bases, with 12 bases sitting between them. This CDR3 has 13 amino acids. The CDR3 sequence: CASSFGPPSEQFF. The CDR3 DNA reads TGTGCCAGCAGCTTCGGACCACCGAGTGAGCAGTTCTTC.

With regard to this clonotype: The junction shows a germline mismatch at one end, possibly a read error. The J gene is TRBJ1-5, the V gene TRBV19, with D perhaps TRBD1 (6 bases). Germline V gene lookup returns CDR1 LNHDA and CDR2 SQIVND (reference sequence). The CDR3 loop spans 16 amino acids. CDR3 bases: TGTGCCAGTAGCATAGACGGGGGGCCTAGCAATCAGCCCCAGCATTTT. This encodes CASSIDGGPSNQPQHF.

The chain carries TRBV7-8 and TRBJ2-7; TRBD2 might be the D (6 bases). The CDR3 runs to 15 residues. V shed 4 bases and J shed 1 base, with 14 bases lying between them. Per germline, CDR1 SGHVS and CDR2 FQNEAQ. The DNA of the CDR3 is TGTGCCAGCAGCTCGTTTTCGGGACTGTCCTACGAGCAGTACTTC. This codes for CASSSFSGLSYEQYF.

The J gene is TRBJ2-7, the V gene TRBV7-2; 7 bases align to TRBD2. Germline trimming cut 5 bases from V and 2 bases from J; bases unmatched to any gene: 6. CDR1 is SGHTA and CDR2 is FQGNSA in the germline V gene. This CDR3 region has 14 residues. As DNA, the CDR3 is TGTGCCAGCAGCCCCCGTACTAGCGCCTACGAGCAGTACTTC. Protein sequence: CASSPRTSAYEQYF.

Remarks on this clonotype: Since a much larger clone is just one base distant, this may be a read error. V is TRBV28 and J is TRBJ2-5, with no clear D. CDR1 and CDR2 (germline): MDHEN, SYDVKM. This CDR3 is built from 14 residues. The CDR3 DNA reads as TGTGCCAGCACCGCTGTGGGGAACCAAGAGACCCGGTACTTC. This gives the protein CASTAVGNQETRYF.

The J gene is TRBJ2-3, the V gene TRBV10-2; D might be TRBD2 (6 bases). CDR3 length: 13 amino acids. Germline V lookup: CDR1 WSHSY, CDR2 SAAADI. The ends were cut back, 6 bases at V and 4 bases at J, with 11 bases in the middle. CDR3 DNA sequence: TGCGCCAGCAGAGACGGGACTTCAGATACGCAGTATTTT. Amino acid sequence: CASRDGTSDTQYF.

The V gene is TRBV20-1, the J gene TRBJ2-7, with D uncertain. V was pared by 6 bases and J by 0 bases, with 9 bases between. Germline-derived CDR1 and CDR2 are DFQATT and SNEGSKA (reference sequence). CDR3 length: 12 residues. In DNA form, the CDR3 reads TGCAGTGCCGGCGGTCCCTCCTACGAGCAGTACTTC. Residues: CSAGGPSYEQYF.

The CDR3 spells CASSTPDRGEGEQFF. DNA of the CDR3: TGTGCCAGCAGCACCCCAGACAGGGGCGAAGGTGAGCAGTTCTTC. This sequence joins TRBV7-9 and TRBJ2-1, with 8 bases matching TRBD1. The CDR3 extends over 15 amino acids. V was pared by 5 bases and J by 9 bases, with 12 bases of the junction left unmatched. The germline V gene has CDR1 SEHNR and CDR2 FQNEAQ (reference sequence).

This clonotype showed up many times. V is TRBV7-8 and J is TRBJ2-1; weak D call: TRBD2 (5 bases). The CDR3 is 16 residues long. Deletions cut 2 bases from V and 6 bases from J, with 17 bases between. Germline values: CDR1 SGHVS, CDR2 FQNEAQ. The CDR3 reads CASSLFRTGPSNEQFF. Written as DNA, the CDR3 is TGTGCCAGCAGCTTATTTCGGACTGGCCCATCCAATGAGCAGTTCTTC. The entire variable domain, with the rest obtained from reference TRBV7-8 and TRBJ2-1, is as follows: GAGVSQSPRYKVAKRGQDVALRCDPISGHVSLFWYQQALGQGPEFLTYFQNEAQLDKSGLPSDRFFAERPEGSVSTLKIQRTQQEDSAVYLCASSLFRTGPSNEQFFGPGTRLTVL.

The V call is TRBV7-9, the J call TRBJ2-5; 8 bases map to TRBD2. Germline V gene lookup returns CDR1 SEHNR and CDR2 FQNEAQ (reference sequence). The V segment lost 5 bases and the J segment 5 bases; nucleotides outside the gene matches: 16. The CDR3 consists of 17 residues. CDR3 DNA: TGTGCCAGCAGCCCGCGGCGTAGCGGGAAAGGGTCGGAGACCCAGTACTTC. This codes for CASSPRRSGKGSETQYF.

Ten or more counts support this clonotype. V and J are TRBV10-2 and TRBJ2-7; the match to TRBD2 covers 8 bases. Germline trimming cut 1 base from V and 0 bases from J; bases unmatched to any gene: 5. This CDR3 is built from 16 residues. CDR1 and CDR2 from the germline V gene are WSHSY and SAAADI. In DNA form, the CDR3 reads TGCGCCAGCAGTGAGTTACCGGGACTAGACTCCTACGAGCAGTACTTC. Protein sequence: CASSELPGLDSYEQYF.

This clonotype was seen many times. The chain employs TRBV11-2 and TRBJ2-3; D perhaps matches TRBD1 (6 bases). The CDR3 loop spans 15 amino acids. Trimming took off 5 bases at V and 2 bases at J, with 14 bases between the two ends. CDR1 is SGHAT, CDR2 FQNNGV, per germline. CDR3 bases: TGTGCCAGCAGCCTGGACAGACGAATCACAGATACGCAGTATTTT. Translated: CASSLDRRITDTQYF.

The table lists this clonotype with a few counts. The CDR3 DNA follows: TGTGCCAGCTCAACGGGACAGGGGGCGCAGAGGACGGCTCGGGATACGCAGTATTTT. Translating it yields CASSTGQGAQRTARDTQYF. The chain has TRBV18 and TRBJ2-3, with 12 bases identical to TRBD1. Trimming at V came to 5 bases and at J to 6 bases, leaving 18 bases not matched to a gene. From germline, CDR1 is KGHSH and CDR2 LQKENI. The CDR3 loop spans 19 amino acids.

The gene calls are TRBV5-1 and TRBJ2-5; 7 nucleotides agree with TRBD2. The junction had 6 bases not matched to a gene; V was cut back by 5 bases and J by 5 bases. Germline CDR1 is SGHRS and CDR2 is YFSETQ. This CDR3 spans 13 amino acids. DNA of the CDR3: TGCGCCAGCAGAGGGGAGGGCGGGGAGACCCAGTACTTC. It yields the protein CASRGEGGETQYF.